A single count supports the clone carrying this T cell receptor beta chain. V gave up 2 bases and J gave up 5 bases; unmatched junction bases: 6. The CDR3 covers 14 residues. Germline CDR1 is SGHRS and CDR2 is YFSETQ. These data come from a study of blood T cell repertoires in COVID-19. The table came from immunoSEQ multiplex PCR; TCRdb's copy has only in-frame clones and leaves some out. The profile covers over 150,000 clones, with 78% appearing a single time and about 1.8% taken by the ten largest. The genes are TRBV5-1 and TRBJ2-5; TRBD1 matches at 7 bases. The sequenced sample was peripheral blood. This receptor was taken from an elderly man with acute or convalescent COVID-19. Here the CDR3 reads CASSLGKGAETQYF. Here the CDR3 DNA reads TGCGCCAGCAGCTTAGGGAAGGGGGCGGAGACCCAGTACTTC.